These 31 T cell receptor beta chains were all obtained from the same sample, sequenced in a study of T cell responses to AZD1222 COVID-19 vaccine. The method was immunoSEQ multiplex PCR; TCRdb's version includes in-frame clones alone and lacks a portion of them. The sample holds 130,000 to 150,000 clones; around nine tenths are singletons and the top ten take approximately 2.7%. This specimen was peripheral blood, taken on day 0 of MenACWY control vaccination. The receptors were sampled from an adult in good health.

In this sample, this clone turned up once. CDR3 in amino acids: CASTPGTGGSMSSGNTIYF. The CDR3 bases are TGCGCCAGCACCCCCGGGACAGGGGGTTCCATGAGCTCTGGAAACACCATATATTTT. The chain joins TRBV5-1 to TRBJ1-3; 11 nucleotides line up with TRBD1. CDR1 is SGHRS, CDR2 YFSETQ, per germline. V shed 6 bases, J shed 0 bases, and the junction held 14 bases outside the gene matches. This CDR3 contains 19 residues.

This chain connects TRBV12-3 or TRBV12-4 to TRBJ2-7; 8 bases agree with TRBD1. With 5 bases clipped from V and 7 bases from J, the junction kept 7 bases outside the gene matches. This CDR3 contains 13 residues. The CDR3 reads CASSQTGAREQYF. The CDR3 DNA reads TGTGCCAGCAGTCAGACAGGGGCGCGGGAGCAGTACTTC.

The gene calls are TRBV28 and TRBJ1-4; D is unresolved. Germline lookup yields CDR1 MDHEN and CDR2 SYDVKM. This CDR3 spans 13 amino acids. V lost 6 bases and J lost 4, with 9 bases in between. The CDR3 sequence is CASREGGNEKLFF. The CDR3 DNA reads TGTGCCAGCAGGGAGGGAGGTAATGAAAAACTGTTTTTT.

The V and J genes are TRBV2 and TRBJ2-5; 10 bases are a match to TRBD1. Trimming removed 8 bases from V and 5 bases from J; junction bases left unmatched: 5. This CDR3 has 13 amino acids. CDR1 is SNHLY, CDR2 FYNNEI, per germline. As DNA, the CDR3 is TGTGCCAGCGGGACAGGGGAAATTGAGACCCAGTACTTC. This translates into CASGTGEIETQYF.

This CDR3 reads CASSRQGVNTGELFF. In DNA form, the CDR3 reads TGTGCCAGCAGCCGACAGGGAGTGAACACCGGGGAGCTGTTTTTT. The rearrangement uses TRBV7-6 and TRBJ2-2; 7 nucleotides line up with TRBD1. The CDR3 loop spans 15 amino acids. Germline V gene lookup returns CDR1 SGHVS and CDR2 FNYEAQ. Trimming at V came to 5 bases and at J to 1 base, leaving 4 bases not matched to a gene.

V gene TRBV7-9 combines with J gene TRBJ2-3, with D tentatively TRBD1 or TRBD2 (6 bases each). The CDR3 contains 15 residues. V lost 3 bases and J 2 bases, leaving 12 bases between the germline ends. Germline V CDR1 and CDR2: SEHNR, FQNEAQ (reference sequence). CDR3 region: CASSFGGPITDTQYF. The CDR3 DNA sequence: TGTGCCAGCAGCTTCGGGGGCCCGATCACAGATACGCAGTATTTT.

The J gene is TRBJ1-1, the V gene TRBV6-5; a weak D match, TRBD1 (5 bases). This CDR3 is 11 amino acids long. Trimming pared 9 bases from V and 10 bases from J, leaving 15 bases between. CDR1 and CDR2 from the germline V gene are MNHEY and SVGAGI. This chain's CDR3 is CASMWGMAAFF. The CDR3 DNA follows: TGTGCCAGTATGTGGGGGATGGCAGCTTTCTTT.

The J gene is TRBJ2-7, the V gene TRBV10-3; 9 nucleotides match TRBD2. The trim removed 2 bases at V and 8 bases at J, leaving 4 bases unmatched. The CDR3 is 13 amino acids. CDR1 and CDR2 from the germline V gene are ENHRY and SYGVKD. CDR3 residues: CAISEAGGIQQYF. The CDR3 nucleotides are TGTGCCATCAGTGAGGCGGGAGGGATCCAGCAGTACTTC.

In DNA, the CDR3 is TGTGCCACCCCGACAGGTCGGTACGGGGAGCTGTTTTTT. This translates into CATPTGRYGELFF. The chain has TRBV12-3 or TRBV12-4 and TRBJ2-2; a possible D gene is TRBD1 (6 bases). The CDR3 extends over 13 amino acids. V lost 10 bases and J 7 bases, leaving 16 bases between the germline ends.

The chain combines TRBV7-9 with TRBJ1-2; D may be TRBD1 (6 bases). CDR1 and CDR2 from the germline V gene are SEHNR and FQNEAQ (reference sequence). The CDR3 covers 16 residues. The V and J ends lost 7 bases and 3 bases respectively, with 21 bases between them. CDR3 in amino acids: CASTEPGAGGDYGYTF. The CDR3 DNA reads as TGTGCCAGCACCGAACCGGGGGCCGGGGGCGACTATGGCTACACCTTC.

The chain couples TRBV20-1 to TRBJ2-2; D possibly matches TRBD1 or TRBD2 (5 bases each). The CDR3 runs to 11 residues. Germline CDR1 reads DFQATT; CDR2 reads SNEGSKA (reference sequence). As DNA, the CDR3 is TGCAGCCTTACGAGGGGCGGGGAGCTGTTTTTT. Residues: CSLTRGGELFF.

This clone was recorded only once. The chain recombines TRBV7-9 with TRBJ2-7, with D unresolved. The germline CDR1 and CDR2 sequences are SEHNR and FQNEAQ (reference sequence). V lost 4 bases and J 4 bases, leaving 8 bases between the germline ends. The CDR3 length is 12 residues. Written as DNA, the CDR3 is TGTGCCAGCAGCTCCTACCGATACGAGCAGTACTTC. This encodes CASSSYRYEQYF.

The chain joins TRBV19 to TRBJ1-5; D is unclear. V lost 10 bases to trimming and J lost 2 bases, with 18 bases between them. From germline, CDR1 is LNHDA and CDR2 SQIVND (reference sequence). The CDR3 spans 15 residues. The chain's CDR3 is CATGEPRRGNQPQHF. The DNA for the CDR3 is TGTGCCACTGGGGAGCCACGACGGGGCAATCAGCCCCAGCATTTT.

The V and J genes are TRBV3-1 (or the pseudogene TRBV3-2) and TRBJ1-5; perhaps TRBD1 as D (6 bases). The ends were cut back, 3 bases at V and 6 bases at J, with 12 bases in the middle. The length of the CDR3 is 14 residues. CDR1 and CDR2 from the germline V gene are LGHDT and YNNKEL (reference sequence). CDR3 in DNA: TGTGCCAGCAGCCATCAGGGGCCGGGTCAGCCCCAGCATTTT. Its translation is CASSHQGPGQPQHF.

The V and J genes are TRBV2 and TRBJ1-1; the D gene is possibly TRBD1 (5 bases). In germline, CDR1 is SNHLY, CDR2 FYNNEI. The CDR3 runs 14 residues. V lost 5 bases and J lost 6, with 16 bases in between. CDR3 loop: CASSSHQGRPEAFF. The CDR3 nucleotides read TGTGCCAGCAGTTCTCACCAGGGTAGACCTGAAGCTTTCTTT. Combining the CDR3 with reference TRBV2 and TRBJ1-1 gives the whole variable domain EPEVTQTPSHQVTQMGQEVILRCVPISNHLYFYWYRQILGQKVEFLVSFYNNEISEKSEIFDDQFSVERPDGSNFTLKIRSTKLEDSAMYFCASSSHQGRPEAFFGQGTRLTVV.

The rearrangement links TRBV28 to TRBJ1-2, with TRBD1 identical over 8 bases. V gave up 2 bases and J gave up 0 bases; unmatched junction bases: 5. Germline CDR1 MDHEN, CDR2 SYDVKM. The CDR3 has 16 residues. The CDR3 here is CASSLPGTGANYGYTF. CDR3 sequence (DNA): TGTGCCAGCAGTTTACCCGGGACAGGAGCTAACTATGGCTACACCTTC.

The CDR3 bases are TGTGCCAGCAGAGCCGGGACCCATCGGAAGGGTGGCTACACCTTC. It codes for CASRAGTHRKGGYTF. The gene calls are TRBV9 and TRBJ1-2; D might be TRBD1 (5 bases). CDR1 and CDR2 (germline): SGDLS, YYNGEE. The CDR3 has 15 residues. V was trimmed by 5 bases and J by 7 bases, leaving 21 bases between them.

This rearrangement joins TRBV3-1 (or the pseudogene TRBV3-2) to TRBJ1-5, with D hard to call. The CDR3 consists of 12 residues. Trimming removed 6 bases from V and 11 bases from J, with 14 bases in between. The germline CDR1 and CDR2 sequences are LGHDT and YNNKEL (reference sequence). The CDR3 DNA reads TGTGCCAGCAGTCGAGGACCTTTAACCCAGCATTTT. Residues: CASSRGPLTQHF.

This clone has a single count. V and J are TRBV5-6 and TRBJ2-7; a weak D match, TRBD2 (5 bases). Trimming took 0 bases from V and 5 from J, leaving 12 bases between them. The CDR3 totals 14 residues. The germline gives CDR1 SGHDT, CDR2 YYEEEE. Written as DNA, the CDR3 is TGTGCCAGCAGCTTGGGGCGAGACTATGACGAGCAGTACTTC. It codes for CASSLGRDYDEQYF.

V gene TRBV13 combines with J gene TRBJ2-7, with TRBD1 matching over 8 bases. Germline lookup yields CDR1 PRHDT and CDR2 FYEKMQ (reference sequence). The CDR3 is 15 amino acids. Germline trimming cut 5 bases from V and 5 bases from J; bases unmatched to any gene: 11. The CDR3 sequence is CASSGRRTGINEQYF. CDR3 nucleotides: TGTGCCAGCAGCGGAAGGAGGACAGGGATAAACGAGCAGTACTTC.

The table lists this clone with a count of one. The chain couples TRBV9 to TRBJ1-1; D is unclear. V gave up 0 bases and J gave up 0 bases, with 6 bases separating them. The germline V gene has CDR1 SGDLS and CDR2 YYNGEE. The CDR3 runs 14 residues. DNA of the CDR3: TGTGCCAGCAGCGTAGGCAGCCTGAACACTGAAGCTTTCTTT. Amino acid sequence: CASSVGSLNTEAFF.

The V call is TRBV29-1, the J call TRBJ1-2; perhaps TRBD1 as D (5 bases). The CDR3 is made up of 13 amino acids. CDR1 and CDR2 from the germline V gene are SQVTM and ANQGSEA. Trimming took 2 bases from V and 8 from J, leaving 15 bases between them. In DNA form, the CDR3 reads TGCAGCGTTGAATTAGGACAAGCTGGGGGCTACACCTTC. This gives the protein CSVELGQAGGYTF.

The CDR3 nucleotides read TGTGCCAGCAGTGAATGGGGCGGGATGGGGAATGAGCAGTTCTTC. This encodes CASSEWGGMGNEQFF. The V and J genes are TRBV25-1 and TRBJ2-1; the D gene is possibly TRBD2 (6 bases). Germline V gene data show CDR1 as MGHDK and CDR2 as SYGVNS. The germline V and J ends were trimmed by 1 base and 7 bases, with 14 bases remaining between them. The CDR3 totals 15 residues.

The V call is TRBV25-1, the J call TRBJ1-6; D gene ambiguous. The germline CDR1 and CDR2 sequences are MGHDK and SYGVNS. Between the trimmed V and J ends, which lost 4 bases and 18 bases, there was a span of 13 bases. This CDR3 spans 11 amino acids. CDR3 bases: TGTGCCAGCAGTGGGGGAGGAGTTCCCCACTTT. It encodes CASSGGGVPHF. The variable domain in full, completed from reference TRBV25-1 and TRBJ1-6, reads EADIYQTPRYLVIGTGKKITLECSQTMGHDKMYWYQQDPGMELHLIHYSYGVNSTEKGDLSSESTVSRIRTEHFPLTLESARPSHTSQYLCASSGGGVPHFGNGTRLTVT.

The J gene is TRBJ2-5, the V gene TRBV6-5; TRBD1 might be the D (5 bases). Trimming removed 11 bases from V and 2 bases from J, with 15 bases in between. Germline V CDR1 and CDR2: MNHEY, SVGAGI. The CDR3 loop spans 13 amino acids. The CDR3 coding sequence is TGTGCCGGCGCCTTGGGGCGACAAGAGACCCAGTACTTC. It yields the protein CAGALGRQETQYF.

The chain combines TRBV5-4 with TRBJ1-2; D gene unclear. The CDR3 is made up of 15 amino acids. The V gene's germline CDR1 is SGHNT and CDR2 YYREEE (reference sequence). The V and J ends lost 0 bases and 0 bases respectively, with 9 bases between them. CDR3 region: CASSLVVGANYGYTF. The CDR3 nucleotides read TGTGCCAGCAGCTTGGTGGTAGGAGCTAACTATGGCTACACCTTC.

The rearrangement links TRBV4-1 to TRBJ2-5; D is ambiguous. With 3 bases removed from V and 4 bases from J, the gap between germline ends came to 9 bases. Germline V gene data show CDR1 as MGHRA and CDR2 as YSYEKL. The CDR3 has 13 amino acids. CDR3 nucleotides: TGCGCCAGCAGCCAGGTGTGGGCAGAGACCCAGTACTTC. Translated: CASSQVWAETQYF.

The gene calls are TRBV7-3 and TRBJ2-2, with D unresolved. V lost 5 bases to trimming and J lost 5 bases, with 9 bases between them. The CDR3 length is 13 residues. The germline CDR1 and CDR2 sequences are SGHTA and FQGTGA. The CDR3 spells CASSLIKTGELFF. In DNA, the CDR3 is TGTGCCAGCAGCCTAATCAAAACCGGGGAGCTGTTTTTT.

The V call is TRBV3-1 (or the pseudogene TRBV3-2), the J call TRBJ2-5, with TRBD1 as a possible D gene (6 bases). Germline assignment: CDR1 LGHDT and CDR2 YNNKEL (reference sequence). V was cut by 2 bases and J by 1 base, with 11 bases left in between. This CDR3 has 15 amino acids. The CDR3 DNA reads TGTGCCAGCAGCCAACCCGGGACATTCCAAGAGACCCAGTACTTC. Protein: CASSQPGTFQETQYF.

This clone was seen only a few times. The chain uses TRBV15 and TRBJ1-5; TRBD1 might be the D (5 bases). The CDR3 sequence is 15 residues long. Germline CDR1 is LNHNV and CDR2 is YYDKDF (reference sequence). Trimming cost V 0 bases and J 3 bases, with 9 bases left between them. The CDR3 reads CATSRDKGYNQPQHF. CDR3 DNA sequence: TGTGCCACCAGCAGAGACAAGGGGTACAATCAGCCCCAGCATTTT.

The chain uses TRBV19 and TRBJ1-5; D gene uncertain. Germline-derived CDR1 and CDR2 are LNHDA and SQIVND (reference sequence). Deletions cut 2 bases from V and 3 bases from J, with 8 bases between. The CDR3 spans 14 residues. The CDR3 DNA sequence: TGTGCCAGTAGTATATACAGCCCCAATCAGCCCCAGCATTTT. Translating gives CASSIYSPNQPQHF.